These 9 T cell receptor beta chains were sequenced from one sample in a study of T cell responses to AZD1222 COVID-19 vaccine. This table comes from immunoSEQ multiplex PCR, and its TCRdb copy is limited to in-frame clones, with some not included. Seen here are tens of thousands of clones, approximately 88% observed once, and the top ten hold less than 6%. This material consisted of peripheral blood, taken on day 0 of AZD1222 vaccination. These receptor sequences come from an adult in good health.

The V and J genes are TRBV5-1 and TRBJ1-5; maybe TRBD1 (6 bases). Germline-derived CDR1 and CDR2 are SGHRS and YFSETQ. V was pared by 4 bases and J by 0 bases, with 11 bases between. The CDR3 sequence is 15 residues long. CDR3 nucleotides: TGCGCCAGCAGCCCCGGACAGAATAGCAATCAGCCCCAGCATTTT. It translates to CASSPGQNSNQPQHF.

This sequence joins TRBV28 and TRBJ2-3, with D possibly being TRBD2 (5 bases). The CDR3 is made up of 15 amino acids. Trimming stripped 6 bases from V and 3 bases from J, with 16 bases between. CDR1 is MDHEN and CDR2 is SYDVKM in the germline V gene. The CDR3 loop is CASRTVWGDTDTQYF. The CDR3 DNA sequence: TGTGCCAGCAGAACAGTTTGGGGAGATACAGATACGCAGTATTTT.

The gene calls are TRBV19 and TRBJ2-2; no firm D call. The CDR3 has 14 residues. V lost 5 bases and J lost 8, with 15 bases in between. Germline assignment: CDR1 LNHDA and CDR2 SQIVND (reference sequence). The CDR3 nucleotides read TGTGCCAGTAGTCCCCAAACTCCTTCGGGGGAGCTGTTTTTT. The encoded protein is CASSPQTPSGELFF.

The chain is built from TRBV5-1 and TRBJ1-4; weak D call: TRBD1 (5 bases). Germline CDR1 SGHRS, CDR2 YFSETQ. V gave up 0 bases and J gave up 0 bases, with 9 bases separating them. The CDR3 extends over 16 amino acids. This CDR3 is CASSLGGTPTNEKLFF. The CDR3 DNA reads TGCGCCAGCAGCTTGGGGGGGACTCCAACTAATGAAAAACTGTTTTTT. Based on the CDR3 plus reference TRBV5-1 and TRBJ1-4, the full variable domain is KAGVTQTPRYLIKTRGQQVTLSCSPISGHRSVSWYQQTPGQGLQFLFEYFSETQRNKGNFPGRFSGRQFSNSRSEMNVSTLELGDSALYLCASSLGGTPTNEKLFFGSGTQLSVL.

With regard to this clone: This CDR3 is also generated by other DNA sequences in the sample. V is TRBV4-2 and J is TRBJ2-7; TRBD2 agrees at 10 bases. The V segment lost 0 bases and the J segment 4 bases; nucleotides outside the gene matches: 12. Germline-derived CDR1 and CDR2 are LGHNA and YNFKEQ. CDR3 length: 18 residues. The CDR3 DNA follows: TGTGCCAGCAGCCAAGATCTCCGACTTTCTAGCGGGAGTTACGAGCAGTACTTC. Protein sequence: CASSQDLRLSSGSYEQYF.

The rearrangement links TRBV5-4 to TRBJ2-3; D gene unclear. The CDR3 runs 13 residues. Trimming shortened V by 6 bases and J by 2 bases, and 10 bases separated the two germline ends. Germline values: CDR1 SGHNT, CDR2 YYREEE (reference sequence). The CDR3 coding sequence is TGTGCCAGCACCTTACTAAACACAGATACGCAGTATTTT. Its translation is CASTLLNTDTQYF.

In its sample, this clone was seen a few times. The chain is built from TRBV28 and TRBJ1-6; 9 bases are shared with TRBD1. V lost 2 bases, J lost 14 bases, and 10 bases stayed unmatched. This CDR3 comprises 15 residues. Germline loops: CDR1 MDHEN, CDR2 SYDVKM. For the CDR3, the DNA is TGTGCCAGCAGTTTAAAGGGACAGGGCCTGAGGGCCCTCCACTTT. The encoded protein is CASSLKGQGLRALHF.

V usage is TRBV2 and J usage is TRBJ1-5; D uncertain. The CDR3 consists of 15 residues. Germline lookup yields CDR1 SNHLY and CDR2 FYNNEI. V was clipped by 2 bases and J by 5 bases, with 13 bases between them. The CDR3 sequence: CASSENQPGDQPQHF. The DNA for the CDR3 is TGTGCCAGCAGTGAAAACCAGCCTGGGGATCAGCCCCAGCATTTT.

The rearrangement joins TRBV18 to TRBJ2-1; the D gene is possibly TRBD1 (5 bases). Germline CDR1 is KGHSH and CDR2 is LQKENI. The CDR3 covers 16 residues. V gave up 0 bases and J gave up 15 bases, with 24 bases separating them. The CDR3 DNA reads TGTGCCAGCTCACCACCGTCTCAGGGCCAGGGCTCGGGTACGTTCTTC. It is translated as CASSPPSQGQGSGTFF.